This passage covers 7 T cell receptor beta chains from one sample sequenced in a study of T cell responses to AZD1222 COVID-19 vaccine (dated by TCRdb to the early 2020s). The meaning of the sample's time point label: baseline before first vaccination. The library was prepared using the immunoSEQ multiplex PCR assay. Entries here come from immuneACCESS through TCRdb and include only in-frame sequences with V and J called. Some clones fail to appear in such tables; in the studies checked, an unresolved V gene covers under half of the shortfall, and the cause of the remainder is unknown. The sample has roughly 70,000 clones on record, 82% of them singletons. Under 6% of the sample lies in the top ten. The source material was peripheral blood, sampled on day 0 of AZD1222 vaccination. The source of these receptors is an adult in good health.

J is TRBJ2-7 and V is TRBV19, with D hard to call. Germline CDR1 LNHDA, CDR2 SQIVND (reference sequence). The V end lost 3 bases, the J end lost 6 bases, and 12 bases lay between the germline ends. The CDR3 spans 13 residues. CDR3 amino acids: CASSIAGSSEQYF. The CDR3 nucleotides read TGTGCCAGTAGTATTGCAGGTAGCTCCGAGCAGTACTTC.

The V gene is TRBV29-1, the J gene TRBJ2-3, with 8 bases that match TRBD1. The CDR3 has 14 amino acids. After removal of 5 bases from V and 2 bases from J, the junction contained 6 bases not matched to a gene. Germline V gives CDR1 SQVTM, CDR2 ANQGSEA. For the CDR3, the DNA is TGCAGCGTTCATGCAGGGGGCCACACAGATACGCAGTATTTT. This gives the protein CSVHAGGHTDTQYF.

A few counts support this clone. The chain employs TRBV19 and TRBJ2-2; either TRBD1 or TRBD2 may fit D (6 bases each). The ends were cut back, 2 bases at V and 0 bases at J, with 19 bases in the middle. This CDR3 is 19 amino acids long. Germline assignment: CDR1 LNHDA and CDR2 SQIVND (reference sequence). In DNA form, the CDR3 reads TGTGCCAGTAGTATATTCTCTACAGGGACTCTCGCGAACACCGGGGAGCTGTTTTTT. Protein: CASSIFSTGTLANTGELFF.

The rearrangement links TRBV19 to TRBJ1-1; TRBD1 matches at 8 bases. There are 16 residues in the CDR3. From germline, CDR1 is LNHDA and CDR2 SQIVND (reference sequence). Germline trimming cut 5 bases from V and 4 bases from J; bases unmatched to any gene: 12. The chain's CDR3 is CASSGASGTGSTEAFF. CDR3 DNA: TGTGCCAGTAGTGGGGCCTCCGGGACAGGATCCACTGAAGCTTTCTTT.

This clone is a singleton in its sample. This chain joins TRBV5-8 and TRBJ1-5, with D tentatively TRBD1 (5 bases). The germline CDR1 and CDR2 sequences are SGHTS and YDEGEE. V lost 1 base and J lost 7, with 9 bases in between. CDR3 length: 13 amino acids. CDR3 in amino acids: CASSLRQGQPQHF. The CDR3 DNA sequence: TGTGCCAGCAGCTTGCGTCAGGGCCAGCCCCAGCATTTT.

This chain connects TRBV19 to TRBJ1-1; D uncertain. The CDR3 runs to 17 residues. Per the germline V gene, CDR1 is LNHDA and CDR2 is SQIVND (reference sequence). Trimming left V 3 bases short and J 0 bases short, with 17 bases between. CDR3 residues: CASSIRAAPFVNTEAFF. CDR3 nucleotide sequence: TGTGCCAGTAGTATTAGGGCGGCACCATTCGTGAACACTGAAGCTTTCTTT.

This chain links TRBV7-2 with TRBJ1-4; D uncertain. V gave up 4 bases and J gave up 7 bases, with 7 bases separating them. CDR1 and CDR2 from the germline V gene are SGHTA and FQGNSA. This CDR3 has 12 residues. CDR3 residues: CASSSLGEKLFF. CDR3 DNA: TGTGCCAGCAGCTCCCTGGGTGAAAAACTGTTTTTT.